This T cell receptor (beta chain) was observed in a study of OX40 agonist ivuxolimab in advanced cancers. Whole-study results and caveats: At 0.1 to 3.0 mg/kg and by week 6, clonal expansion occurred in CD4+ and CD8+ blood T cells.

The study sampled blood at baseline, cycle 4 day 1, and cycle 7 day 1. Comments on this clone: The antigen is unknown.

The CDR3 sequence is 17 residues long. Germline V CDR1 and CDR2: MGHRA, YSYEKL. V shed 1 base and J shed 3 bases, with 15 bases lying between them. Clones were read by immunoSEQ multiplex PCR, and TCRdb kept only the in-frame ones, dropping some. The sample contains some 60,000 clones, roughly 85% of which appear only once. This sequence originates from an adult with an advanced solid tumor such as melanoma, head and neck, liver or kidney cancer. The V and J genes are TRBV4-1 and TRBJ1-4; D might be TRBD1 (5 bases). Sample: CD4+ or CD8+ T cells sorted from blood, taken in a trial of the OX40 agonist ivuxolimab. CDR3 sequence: CASSQGGGGEANEKLFF. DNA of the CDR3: TGCGCCAGCAGCCAAGGGGGGGGAGGAGAGGCTAATGAAAAACTGTTTTTT.